This T cell receptor beta chain was recovered during a study of T cells after yellow fever vaccination. This clonotype was observed a few times. The antigen is not known. Study-wide points: Although the secondary response was weaker, it peaked faster, at day 5 versus 15. Post-booster samples contained most primary-vaccination clones (roughly 96% CD4, less than 90% CD8).

CDR1 and CDR2 from the germline V gene are DFQATT and SNEGSKA (reference sequence). This CDR3 has 14 amino acids. V lost 4 bases, J lost 1 base, and 2 bases stayed unmatched. TCR cDNA was made by 5'RACE template switching, adding a universal primer site and UMIs. TCRdb processed the 5' RACE reads anew with MiXCR; each CDR3 protein has one entry. The sample shows some 120,000 distinct CDR3 sequences, almost 9% of them seen only once. Specimen: CD8+ T cells sorted from PBMCs, collected on the day of the yellow fever booster vaccination. The source is a man between 18 and 29 years old who received the YFV17D yellow fever vaccine. The V call is TRBV20-1, the J call TRBJ1-5; TRBD1 aligns across 9 bases. CDR3 sequence reads: CSAKGQGSNQPQHF. The CDR3, as DNA: TGCAGTGCTAAAGGACAGGGGAGCAATCAGCCCCAGCATTTT.